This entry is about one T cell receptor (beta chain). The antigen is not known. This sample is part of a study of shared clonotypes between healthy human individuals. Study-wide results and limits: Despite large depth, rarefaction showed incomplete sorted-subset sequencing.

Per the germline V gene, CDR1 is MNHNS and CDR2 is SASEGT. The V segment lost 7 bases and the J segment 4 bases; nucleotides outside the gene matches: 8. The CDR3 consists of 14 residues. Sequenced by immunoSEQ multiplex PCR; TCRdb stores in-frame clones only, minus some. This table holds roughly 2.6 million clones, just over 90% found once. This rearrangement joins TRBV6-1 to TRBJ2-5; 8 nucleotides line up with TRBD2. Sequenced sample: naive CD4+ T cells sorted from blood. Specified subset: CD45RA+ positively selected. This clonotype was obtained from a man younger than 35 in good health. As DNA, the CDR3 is TGTGCCAGCAAGCCCGGGGGGGCCCGAGAGACCCAGTACTTC. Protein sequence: CASKPGGARETQYF.